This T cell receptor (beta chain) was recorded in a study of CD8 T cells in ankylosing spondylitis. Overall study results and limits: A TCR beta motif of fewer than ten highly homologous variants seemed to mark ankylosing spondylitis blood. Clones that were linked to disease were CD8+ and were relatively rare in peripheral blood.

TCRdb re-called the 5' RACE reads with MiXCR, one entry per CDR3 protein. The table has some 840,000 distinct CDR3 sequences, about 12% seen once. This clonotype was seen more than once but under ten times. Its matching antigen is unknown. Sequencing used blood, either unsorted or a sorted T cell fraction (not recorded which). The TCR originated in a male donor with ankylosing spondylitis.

The CDR3 DNA follows: TGTGCCAGCAGCGTCGGGACAGGGACCACTGAAGCTTTCTTT. Encoded protein: CASSVGTGTTEAFF. The chain combines TRBV9 with TRBJ1-1; 9 nucleotides agree with TRBD1. V gave up 2 bases and J gave up 4 bases; unmatched junction bases: 3. This CDR3 spans 14 amino acids. CDR1 and CDR2 (germline): SGDLS, YYNGEE.